This T cell receptor beta chain was identified during a study of spatial heterogeneity in lung cancer. Study details: TCR transcript abundance in tumor regions was strongly correlated with the T cell module score obtained from matched bulk RNA-seq.

This clonotype was detected ten times or more. Its antigen is currently unknown. Regarding the study as a whole: One measure, the expanded intratumoral alpha and beta TCR count, tracked tumor mutation counts.

MiXCR was run by TCRdb on the 5' RACE reads, yielding one entry per CDR3 protein. The table includes several thousand distinct CDR3 sequences, over 25% detected once. Noted time point: sample taken at primary tumor resection. Whole RNA was taken from tumor, nontumor lung or frozen PBMC; it was then sequenced unsorted. The sample here was lung tumor tissue, taken at surgery. This receptor was identified in a female donor with early-stage non-small cell lung cancer.

CDR3 DNA sequence: TGCGCCAGCAGCCAAGATATAGGTAGCGGGAGTGATACGCAGTATTTT. Protein: CASSQDIGSGSDTQYF. The chain employs TRBV4-3 and TRBJ2-3; 9 bases align to TRBD2. CDR3 length: 16 amino acids. Germline assignment: CDR1 LGHNA and CDR2 YSLEER. J gave up 6 bases and V 0 bases, and 7 bases lay outside the gene matches.